This TCR beta chain was profiled in a study of T cells in Graves' hyperthyroidism and ophthalmopathy. This clonotype has ten or more counts. Its antigen remains unknown. Trimming took 3 bases from V and 5 from J; bases not matched to a gene: 9. The germline gives CDR1 SQVTM, CDR2 ANQGSEA. CDR3 size: 15 residues. Study observations and caveats: Model predictions of ophthalmopathy came a median around 6.5 months before onset.

Using RNA transcripts as the source, TCR beta CDR3 regions were amplified. An initial round of RT-PCR targeting the TCR CDR3 relied on the HTBI primer set. TCRdb reprocessed the multiplex PCR reads with MiXCR, giving one entry per CDR3 protein. The table records about 580,000 distinct CDR3 sequences, approximately 15% of them present only once. Exclusion criteria comprised uncontrolled infection, other autoimmune disease, pregnancy or lactation. The blood was taken when hyperthyroidism was first diagnosed, before any ophthalmopathy symptoms showed up. Source material for PBMCs was over 7.5 ml fresh peripheral blood.

The chain combines TRBV29-1 with TRBJ2-3; 9 bases agree with TRBD1. Sequencing used blood. The clonotype comes from a woman aged 30 to 39 with Graves' hyperthyroidism that later progressed to Graves' ophthalmopathy. This CDR3 is CSVDVGQGRGDTQYF. The CDR3 bases are TGCAGCGTTGATGTGGGACAGGGCCGTGGAGATACGCAGTATTTT.